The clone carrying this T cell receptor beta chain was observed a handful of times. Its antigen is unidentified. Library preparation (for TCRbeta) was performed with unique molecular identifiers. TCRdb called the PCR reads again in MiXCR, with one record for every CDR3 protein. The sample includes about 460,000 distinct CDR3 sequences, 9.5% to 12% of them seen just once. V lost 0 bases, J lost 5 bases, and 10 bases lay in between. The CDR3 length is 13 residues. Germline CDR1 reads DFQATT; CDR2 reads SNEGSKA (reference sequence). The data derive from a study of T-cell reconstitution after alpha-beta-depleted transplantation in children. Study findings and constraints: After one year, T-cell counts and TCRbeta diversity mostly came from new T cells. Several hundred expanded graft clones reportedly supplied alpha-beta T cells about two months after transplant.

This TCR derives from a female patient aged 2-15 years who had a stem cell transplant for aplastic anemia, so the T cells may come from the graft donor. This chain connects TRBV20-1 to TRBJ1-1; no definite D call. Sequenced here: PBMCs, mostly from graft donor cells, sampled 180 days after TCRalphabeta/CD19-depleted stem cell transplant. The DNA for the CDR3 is TGCAGTGCTAGAGATTGGTGGGTGACTGAAGCTTTCTTT. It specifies CSARDWWVTEAFF.